This T cell receptor beta chain originates from a study of long-term antiretroviral therapy in people with HIV. General observations from the study: Once patients were on ART, diversity went higher but still fell short of transplant donor controls. Clonotypes expanded prior to ART showed repertoire dominance at all sampled time points. Viral resistance, ART adherence and therapy changes all lacked available data.

Germline CDR1 SGHVS, CDR2 FQNEAQ. The junction had 10 bases not matched to a gene; V was cut back by 1 base and J by 5 bases. This CDR3 spans 16 amino acids. Version v3.0 of the immunoSEQ assay ran at survey level. The sequencing target was 40,000-50,000 T-cell genomes per sample. Sequencing used immunoSEQ multiplex PCR; TCRdb keeps in-frame clones, though not all of them. The sample consists of about 19,000 clones, less than 85% of them appearing once. Comments on this clone: Its antigen is undetermined.

The gene calls are TRBV7-8 and TRBJ1-2; 7 bases agree with TRBD1. The TCR sequence derives from a woman in her fifties or sixties with HIV. Source: unsorted PBMCs, taken 0.5 years before starting antiretroviral therapy. CDR3 coding DNA: TGTGCCAGCAGCTTAGTGAAGACAGGGTATGCGTATGGCTACACCTTC. It encodes CASSLVKTGYAYGYTF.